Given below is one T cell receptor beta chain in context. This sample is drawn from a study of blood T cell repertoires in COVID-19. Study background: The United States, Italy and Spain were the sources of the acute and convalescent COVID-19 samples.

The CDR3 has 15 residues. CDR1 and CDR2 from the germline V gene are SGHKS and YYEKEE (reference sequence). V dropped 1 base and J dropped 4; count of bases not matched to a gene: 3. Generated by immunoSEQ multiplex PCR, the TCRdb table keeps only in-frame clones and is missing some. The profile shows some 150,000 clones, 70% to 80% of them singletons. The sample taken for sequencing was peripheral blood. This TCR derives from a woman in her fifties or sixties with active or convalescent COVID-19. This chain links TRBV5-5 with TRBJ2-3; 10 bases fit TRBD1. CDR3 DNA sequence: TGTGCCAGCAGCTTGTGGGACAGGGGTCCAGATACGCAGTATTTT. Translated, it gives CASSLWDRGPDTQYF.